Reported below is one T cell receptor beta chain. This entry comes from a study of T cell repertoires in cytomegalovirus infection. TCRdb re-derived calls from the reads in MiXCR, one entry per CDR3 protein. This sample has 480,000 or so distinct CDR3 sequences, with roughly 12% found just once. With 6 bases removed from V and 5 bases from J, the gap between germline ends came to 10 bases. CDR3 size: 12 residues. Germline V gene lookup returns CDR1 MNHGY and CDR2 SAAAGT. The chain is built from TRBV6-8 and TRBJ1-1; D remains ambiguous. What was sequenced was PBMCs. The TCR originated in a human donor in good health (CMV status not recorded). Some clones in this sample may be carry-over from other donors' samples. The CDR3 spells CASRIGETEAFF. CDR3 in DNA: TGTGCCAGCAGGATTGGGGAAACTGAAGCTTTCTTT.